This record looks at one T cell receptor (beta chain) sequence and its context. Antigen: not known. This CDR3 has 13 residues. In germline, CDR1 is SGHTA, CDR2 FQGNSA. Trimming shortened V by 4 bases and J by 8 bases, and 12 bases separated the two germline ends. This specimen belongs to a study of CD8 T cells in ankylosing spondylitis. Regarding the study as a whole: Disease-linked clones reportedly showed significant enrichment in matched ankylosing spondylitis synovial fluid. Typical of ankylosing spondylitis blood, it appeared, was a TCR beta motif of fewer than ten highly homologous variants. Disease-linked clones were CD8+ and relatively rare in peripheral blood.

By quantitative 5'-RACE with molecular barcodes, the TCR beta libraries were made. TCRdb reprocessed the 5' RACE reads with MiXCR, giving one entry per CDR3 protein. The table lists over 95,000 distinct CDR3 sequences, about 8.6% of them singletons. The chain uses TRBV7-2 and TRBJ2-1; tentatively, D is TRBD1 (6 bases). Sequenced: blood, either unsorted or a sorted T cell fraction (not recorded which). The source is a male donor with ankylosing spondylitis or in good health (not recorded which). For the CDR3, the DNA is TGTGCCAGCAGCTCCACAGGGATCCATGAGCAGTTCTTC. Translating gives CASSSTGIHEQFF.